This TCR beta chain stems from a study of CD8 T cells in ankylosing spondylitis. Notes on the study in general: Ankylosing spondylitis blood appeared to be characterized by a TCR beta motif of 8 or 9 highly homologous variants.

The TCR beta libraries were generated through quantitative 5'-RACE incorporating molecular barcodes. TCRdb reanalysed the 5' RACE reads using MiXCR and keeps one entry per CDR3 protein. The repertoire holds 800,000 to 900,000 distinct CDR3 sequences, with about an eighth as singletons. This clonotype was seen a few times. Its target is unknown. Sequencing used blood, either unsorted or a sorted T cell fraction (not recorded which). This receptor was obtained from a male donor with ankylosing spondylitis.

This chain's CDR3 is CASSARQGFTDTQYF. DNA for the CDR3: TGTGCCAGCAGCGCCCGACAGGGATTCACAGATACGCAGTATTTT. The chain has TRBV9 and TRBJ2-3; 7 nucleotides match TRBD1. The junction had 6 bases not matched to a gene; V was cut back by 3 bases and J by 2 bases. Germline assignment: CDR1 SGDLS and CDR2 YYNGEE. The CDR3 runs 15 residues.